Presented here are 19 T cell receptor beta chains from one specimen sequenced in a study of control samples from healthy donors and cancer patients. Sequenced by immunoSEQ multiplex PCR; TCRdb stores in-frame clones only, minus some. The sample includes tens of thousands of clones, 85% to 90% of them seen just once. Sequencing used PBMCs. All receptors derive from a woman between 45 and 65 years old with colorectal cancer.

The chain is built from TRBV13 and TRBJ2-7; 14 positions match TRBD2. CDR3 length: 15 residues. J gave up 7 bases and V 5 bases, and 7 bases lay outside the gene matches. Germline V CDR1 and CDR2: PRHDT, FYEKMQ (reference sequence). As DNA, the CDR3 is TGTGCCAGCAGCCCCGGACTAGCGGGGGGTCGGGAGCAGTACGTC. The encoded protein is CASSPGLAGGREQYV.

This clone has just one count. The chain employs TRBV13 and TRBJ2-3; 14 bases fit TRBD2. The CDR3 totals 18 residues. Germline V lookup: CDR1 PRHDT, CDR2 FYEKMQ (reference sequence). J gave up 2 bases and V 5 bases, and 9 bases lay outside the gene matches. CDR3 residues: CASSPETSGGAVTDTQYF. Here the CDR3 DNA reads TGTGCCAGCAGCCCTGAGACTAGCGGGGGGGCGGTCACAGATACGCAGTATTTT.

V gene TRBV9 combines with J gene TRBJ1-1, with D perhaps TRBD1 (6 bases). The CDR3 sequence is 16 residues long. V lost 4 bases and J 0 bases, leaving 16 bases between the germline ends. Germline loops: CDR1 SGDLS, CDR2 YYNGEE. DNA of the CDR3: TGTGCCAGCAGCAACTTCAAGGACAGAATGAACACTGAAGCTTTCTTT. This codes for CASSNFKDRMNTEAFF.

The CDR3 loop reads CASRGVGSGANVLTF. CDR3 sequence (DNA): TGTGCCAGCAGGGGGGTTGGCTCTGGGGCCAACGTCCTGACTTTC. The J gene is TRBJ2-6, the V gene TRBV28; D assignment may be TRBD1 or TRBD2 (5 bases each). The CDR3 length is 15 residues. Per germline, CDR1 MDHEN and CDR2 SYDVKM. Trimming pared 6 bases from V and 0 bases from J, leaving 9 bases between.

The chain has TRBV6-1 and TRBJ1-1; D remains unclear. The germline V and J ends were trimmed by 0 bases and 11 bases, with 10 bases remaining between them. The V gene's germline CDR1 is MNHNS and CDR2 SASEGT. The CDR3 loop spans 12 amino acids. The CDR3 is CASSEARGKAFF. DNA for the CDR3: TGTGCCAGCAGTGAAGCACGGGGTAAGGCTTTCTTT.

CDR3 amino acids: CASSWGQGAIGELFF. The CDR3 region has the DNA TGCGCCAGCAGCTGGGGACAGGGGGCGATCGGGGAGCTGTTTTTT. V is TRBV5-1 and J is TRBJ2-2, with TRBD1 identical over 12 bases. This CDR3 is built from 15 residues. V lost 3 bases to trimming and J lost 7 bases; unmatched junction nucleotides: 4. Germline lookup yields CDR1 SGHRS and CDR2 YFSETQ.

The CDR3 loop reads CASSERVSYGYTF. For the CDR3, the DNA is TGTGCCAGCAGTGAAAGGGTCAGCTATGGCTACACCTTC. V and J are TRBV6-1 and TRBJ1-2; no clear D. Germline CDR1 MNHNS, CDR2 SASEGT. Deletions cut 2 bases from V and 4 bases from J, with 8 bases between. CDR3 length equals 13 residues.

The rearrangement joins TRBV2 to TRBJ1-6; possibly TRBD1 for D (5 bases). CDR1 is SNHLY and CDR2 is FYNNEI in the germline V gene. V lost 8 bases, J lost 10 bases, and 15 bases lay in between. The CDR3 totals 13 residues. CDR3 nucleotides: TGTGCCAGCCAGGCGGCAGGGTGGTCACCCCTCCACTTT. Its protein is CASQAAGWSPLHF.

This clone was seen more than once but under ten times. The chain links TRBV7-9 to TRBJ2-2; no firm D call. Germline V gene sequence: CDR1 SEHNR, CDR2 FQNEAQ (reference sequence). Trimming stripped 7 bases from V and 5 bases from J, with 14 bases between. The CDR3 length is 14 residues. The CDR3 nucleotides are TGTGCCAGCACCCCCCGAAAGGGTACCGGGGAGCTGTTTTTT. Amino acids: CASTPRKGTGELFF.

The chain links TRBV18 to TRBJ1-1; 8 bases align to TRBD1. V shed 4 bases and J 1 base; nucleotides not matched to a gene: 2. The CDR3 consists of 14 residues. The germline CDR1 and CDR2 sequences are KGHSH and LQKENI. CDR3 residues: CASSLTGENTEAFF. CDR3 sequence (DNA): TGTGCCAGCTCACTGACAGGGGAGAACACTGAAGCTTTCTTT.

The CDR3 sequence: CASSLRVGPQHF. DNA for the CDR3: TGTGCCAGCAGCTTGAGGGTAGGGCCCCAGCATTTT. J is TRBJ1-5 and V is TRBV5-8; D is unclear. Deletions cut 1 base from V and 9 bases from J, with 8 bases between. Germline loops: CDR1 SGHTS, CDR2 YDEGEE. The CDR3 spans 12 residues.

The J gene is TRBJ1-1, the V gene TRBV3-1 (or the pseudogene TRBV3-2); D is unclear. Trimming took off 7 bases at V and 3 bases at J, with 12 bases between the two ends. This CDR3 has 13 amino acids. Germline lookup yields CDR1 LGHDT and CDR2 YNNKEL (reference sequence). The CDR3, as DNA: TGTGCCAGCAAGAAAAGAAGGGACACTGAAGCTTTCTTT. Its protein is CASKKRRDTEAFF.

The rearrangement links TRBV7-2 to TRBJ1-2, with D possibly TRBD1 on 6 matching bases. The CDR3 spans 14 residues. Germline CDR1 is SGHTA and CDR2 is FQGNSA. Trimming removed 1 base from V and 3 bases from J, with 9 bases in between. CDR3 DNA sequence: TGTGCCAGCAGCTTAGTTTCAGGGGACTATGGCTACACCTTC. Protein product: CASSLVSGDYGYTF.

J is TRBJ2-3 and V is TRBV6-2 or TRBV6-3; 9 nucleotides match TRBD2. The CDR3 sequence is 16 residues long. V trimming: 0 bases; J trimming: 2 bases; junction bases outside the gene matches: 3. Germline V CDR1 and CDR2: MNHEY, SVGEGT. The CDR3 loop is CASSYSSGGVTDTQYF. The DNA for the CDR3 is TGTGCCAGCAGTTACTCTAGCGGGGGAGTCACAGATACGCAGTATTTT.

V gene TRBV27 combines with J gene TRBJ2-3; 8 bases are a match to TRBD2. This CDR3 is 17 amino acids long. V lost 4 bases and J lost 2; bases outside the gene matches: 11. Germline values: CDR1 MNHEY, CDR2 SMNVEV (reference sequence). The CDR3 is CASSYNKRGGTTDTQYF. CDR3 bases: TGTGCCAGCAGTTATAATAAACGCGGGGGGACCACAGATACGCAGTATTTT.

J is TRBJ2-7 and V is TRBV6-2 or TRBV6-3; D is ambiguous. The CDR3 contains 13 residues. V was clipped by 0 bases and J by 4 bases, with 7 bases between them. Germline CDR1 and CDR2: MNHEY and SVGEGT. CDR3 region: CASSYSPLYEQYV. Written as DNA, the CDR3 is TGTGCCAGCAGTTACTCGCCCTTGTACGAGCAGTACGTC.

Written as DNA, the CDR3 is TGTGCCAGCAGCCAAGATCGGACCGGAAACACCATATATTTT. Residues: CASSQDRTGNTIYF. This chain links TRBV3-1 (or the pseudogene TRBV3-2) with TRBJ1-3; no clear D gene. V was cut by 0 bases and J by 4 bases, with 7 bases left in between. In germline, CDR1 is LGHDT, CDR2 YNNKEL (reference sequence). The CDR3 covers 14 residues.

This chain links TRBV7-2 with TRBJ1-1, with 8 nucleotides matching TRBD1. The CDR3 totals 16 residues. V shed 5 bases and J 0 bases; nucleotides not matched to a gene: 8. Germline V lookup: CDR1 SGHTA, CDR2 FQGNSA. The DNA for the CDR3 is TGTGCCAGCAGCCCCCGGACAGGGATGATGAACACTGAAGCTTTCTTT. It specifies CASSPRTGMMNTEAFF. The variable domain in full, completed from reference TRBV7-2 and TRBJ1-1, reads GAGVSQSPSNKVTEKGKDVELRCDPISGHTALYWYRQSLGQGLEFLIYFQGNSAPDKSGLPSDRFSAERTGGSVSTLTIQRTQQEDSAVYLCASSPRTGMMNTEAFFGQGTRLTVV.

The CDR3: CASSLGTSGGNNEQFF. DNA for the CDR3: TGCGCCAGCAGCTTGGGGACTAGCGGTGGGAACAATGAGCAGTTCTTC. This rearrangement joins TRBV5-1 to TRBJ2-1; 10 bases are shared with TRBD2. J lost 5 bases, V lost 0 bases, and 5 bases had no gene match. In germline, CDR1 is SGHRS, CDR2 YFSETQ. The CDR3 has 16 amino acids.